This T cell receptor beta chain originates from a study of cytomegalovirus exposure and HLA in healthy donors (TCRdb year 2017). About the investigation overall: An earlier analysis of some 600 of the donors reported 276 Gb of sequence data and 95 million to 140 million unique TCR beta sequences obtained from some 170 million T cells. Typing coverage differed by locus: A, B, C, DRB1 and DQB1 were typed in about 620-640 donors, DQA1 in 500 to 550, DPA1 in some 600, and DPB1 in 472. Because of strong linkage in the cohort, roughly 5 DR-DQ haplotypes were treated as single units for association and clustering. Roughly 310 gigabases of sequencing data and around 87 million unique TCR sequences were included in an early release covering roughly 700 HLA-typed donors. Across approximately 420 genotyped donors of the cohort, an average of about 240,000 unique TCR beta nucleotide sequences per donor were sequenced, and approximately 19% of those sequences were non-productive. Of the 398 genotyped donors, 65% to 90% were placed in the genetic ancestry cluster associated with self-reported Caucasian donors. To decide whether each TCR beta V gene segment behaved as functional or pseudogenic, an earlier analysis of some 600 of the donors relied on high-throughput TCR beta sequencing. HLA typing covered class I and class II loci at four-digit resolution. Donor age, sex, ethnicity and CMV serostatus were compiled together with the repertoire data. Rather than drawing on any new phenotypic data, the later analysis identified candidate immune exposures from TCR beta sequences and the way those sequences occurred across donors. To predict cytomegalovirus infection status, the study combined high-throughput TCR immunosequencing, statistical association of individual TCRs with disease status, and machine learning. Using immunosequencing, the study profiled T cell repertoires from approximately 700 subjects and related those repertoires to cytomegalovirus serostatus. The study was designed to test whether signatures of past pathogen exposure could be identified by cataloging public T cell receptors. Besides the first cohort of hundreds of subjects, a separate validation cohort made up of 120 different subjects was used. Every discovery cohort repertoire had been produced on one sequencing platform. A later genetic analysis took genome-wide SNP genotypes for about three fifths of the roughly 700 donors and used that subset as a discovery cohort. A later analysis re-analyzed previously published TCR beta repertoires from about 600 donors and added high-resolution HLA genotyping to study TCR occurrence patterns.

The CDR3 runs 16 residues from the cysteine to the phenylalanine. CDR3 DNA is the only sequence kept; it has 48 bases, read in frame from the first base. Here V drops 2 bases and J drops 2 bases, and the junction holds 6 bases not matched to any gene. The CDR1 and CDR2 encoded by the germline V gene are SGHRS and YFSETQ. The cohort comprised some 730 healthy bone marrow donors. All cohort members were sampled while nominally healthy, although unrecorded immune exposures were likely present. The donor tested CMV seropositive and was one of the 289 seropositive cohort members. Each donor provided a peripheral blood sample, and peripheral blood mononuclear cells were used for TCR beta sequencing. Genomic DNA was extracted from the blood cell samples with the Qiagen DNeasy Blood Extraction Kit. The library came from the immunoSEQ multiplex PCR assay. For the multiplex PCR, a mixture combining 60 forward primers for TCR Vbeta segments and 13 reverse primers for TCR Jbeta segments was used. The CDR3 region of rearranged TCR beta genes was amplified from genomic DNA with a multiplex PCR assay. On the Illumina HiSeq System, the amplified TCR beta libraries were sequenced as 87-base-pair reads. As for the authors' bioinformatics: In a later analysis, roughly 80 million unique TCR beta chains were counted across the approximately 670 repertoires, and roughly 10 million of these chains were shared by at least two donors. To remove PCR and sequencing errors, raw reads were error-corrected and collapsed into unique sequences using a nearest-neighbor algorithm that merged closely related sequences. CDR3 sequences were aligned to IMGT reference sequences to assign V, D and J gene segments. Each retained sequence needed at least a six-nucleotide match to both a V gene segment and a J gene segment. Rearrangements were classified as productive when the CDR3 lacked stop codons and remained in frame with V and J, and all other rearrangements were classified as non-productive. CDR3 was defined by IMGT convention, running from the second conserved V-encoded cysteine to the conserved J-encoded phenylalanine. The earlier analysis of some 550 of the donors excluded any sequence lacking an unambiguous match to a single V gene segment. An earlier analysis of approximately 590 of the donors classified V segments as functional when productive rearrangements were above 56.7% and as segregating when the standard deviation between donors was above 5%. A statistical classification framework was developed to diagnose cytomegalovirus status using the catalog of TCR beta chain sequences. V and J gene assignment, in a later analysis, came from comparing TCR nucleotide sequences with IMGT/GENE-DB human TR gene sequences. A later analysis assigned CDR3 sequences and most-parsimonious VDJ recombination scenarios with the TCRdist pipeline. In a later analysis, each TCR beta chain was defined by its CDR3 amino acid sequence together with its V-gene family, and reads lacking a unique V-gene family were excluded. In a later analysis, 550 to 650 highly shared, low-generation-probability nucleotide sequences were removed to address suspected cross-contamination and a sequencing artifact. A later analysis calculated a clonal expansion index for each public chain from normalized within-repertoire ranks of inferred template counts. In a later analysis, generation probabilities were computed using a VDJ recombination model fitted to out-of-frame rearrangements, and the results were checked against IGoR. In a later analysis, TCR-TCR, TCR-HLA and TCR-CMV co-occurrence was scored with hypergeometric tests, and a repertoire-size bias correction was applied to TCR pairs. In a later analysis, false discovery rates were estimated by permuting HLA or CMV assignments 20 times. In a later analysis, co-occurring TCRs were grouped using DBSCAN, and TCRdist sequence similarity was added for clustering within HLA-allele-positive subsets. Repertoires with fewer than 30,000 or more than 120,000 public chains, plus five repertoires with anomalous nucleotide sharing, were excluded from co-occurrence clustering. TCRdb holds this immuneACCESS table with in-frame rearrangements only. Some clones are missing; in checked studies, unresolved V genes explain under half, and the rest has no known cause. V, J and clone size reflect that table, while D and trimming were determined from the DNA. Counted in this sample were about 160,000 clones; around 84% of them appeared once. Together, the top ten hold around 2.1% of the sample.

Study-wide findings and limitations: The classifier was reported to diagnose cytomegalovirus status with high specificity and sensitivity in both the original cohort and the validation cohort. Linkage disequilibrium might explain the correlated functional status among segregating V segments, but an unknown experimental factor could not be excluded. A further reported finding was that TCR beta sequences accurately predicted the HLA-A and HLA-B alleles for most subjects in the first cohort. A later analysis found that HLA-associated TCR beta chains were more clonally expanded and had lower generation probabilities than equally common non-associated chains. A few of the identified cytomegalovirus-associated TCR beta chains were confirmed in vitro to be specific for cytomegalovirus antigens. In a later genetic analysis, a missense DCLRE1C variant was associated with V-gene and J-gene trimming of TCR beta chains, and the association was replicated in an independent cohort. Across donors, most TCR sequences were observed very rarely, whereas some public TCRs were present in many individuals. When HLA alleles, especially DR and DQ, strongly co-occurred, attributing TCR associations to individual alleles was difficult. A cluster of highly shared sequence variants was judged likely to be a technical artifact of the sequencing pipeline. Immune exposure information for the cohort was limited to CMV serostatus. Broadly in line with IMGT annotations, most TCR beta V segments showed up in productive rearrangements about 87% or about 30% of the time in an earlier analysis of under 700 of the donors. Some IMGT-functional V segments, including TRBV6-2 and TRBV6-3, could not be distinguished by the 87-base-pair reads and were therefore excluded. Sequencing depth was assumed to be roughly uniform across donors in the presence/absence analyses, though that assumption may not hold. According to a later genetic analysis, donors in an Asian-associated ancestry cluster had fewer N-insertions in productive TCRs than the approximately 700-donor mean. The study listed 150 to 200 TCR beta chains as associated with cytomegalovirus. According to the authors, the approach could potentially be generalized to other disease states and immunological phenotypes. Approximately 16 rarely observed V segments, including chromosome 9 orphons, were excluded from the earlier analysis of a few hundred of the donors because counts were too low. Because HLA typing was unavailable for some donors at each locus, only the typed subset was used in association tests. Specific HLA alleles were associated with 15,000 to 20,000 TCR beta sequences at a false discovery rate of 0.05 in a later analysis. A later analysis found that TCR association rates varied across HLA loci, with DRB1 alleles showing the most associated TCRs and HLA-C alleles the fewest. Only TCR beta chains were sequenced in this cohort, and the absence of alpha or paired-chain data limited detectable features. A later analysis reported that several top co-occurrence clusters appeared linked to parvovirus B19, influenza, CMV and Epstein-Barr virus. According to a later analysis, most CMV-associated TCR beta chains appeared to be HLA-restricted, and the HLA associations seemed to be driven largely by CMV exposure.

Remarks on this clone: Its antigen specificity is not known. The record has no base qualities; no much larger clone is one base away.

The receptor chain draws on TRBV5-1 and TRBJ2-3; 9 bases in between match TRBD1. This sequence originates from a man aged 18 to 35 in good health and CMV-seropositive. The sequenced sample consisted of PBMCs. The CDR3 region reads CASSLGGTGNTDTQYF. In nucleotides, the sequence is TGCGCCAGCAGCTTAGGCGGGACAGGGAACACAGATACGCAGTATTTT.